The clone carrying this TCR beta chain was picked up a small number of times. The antigen is unknown. The read falls 3 residues short of the CDR3 end, and the missing part is taken from the germline J gene. This sample is part of a study of T cell clonality in common variable immunodeficiency. The V segment lost 6 bases and the J segment 4 bases; nucleotides outside the gene matches: 5. The CDR3 consists of 14 residues. Per the germline V gene, CDR1 is SNHLY and CDR2 is FYNNEI. General study results and limits: TCRbeta clonality was increased in CVID versus healthy controls. Fewer TCRbeta clones were shared among CVID subjects than controls.

Both groups were predominantly of Caucasian heritage. The repertoire was sequenced with immunoSEQ multiplex PCR; TCRdb's copy has only in-frame clones and lacks some. The profile covers roughly 58,000 clones, none occurring a single time. This TCR derives from a person between 18 and 69 years old in good health. V is TRBV2 and J is TRBJ2-1, with 8 bases fitting TRBD2. The specimen sequenced was peripheral blood mononuclear cells. This CDR3 reads CASRPGLVYNEQFF. CDR3 DNA, as far as it was read: TGTGCCAGCAGGCCGGGACTAGTATACAATGAG.